The clone carrying this T cell receptor (beta chain) was counted a single time. This record belongs to a study of blood T cell repertoires in COVID-19. Study summary: Italy, Spain and the United States were the sources of the convalescent and acute COVID-19 samples. PBMCs, B-cell-depleted T cells, or T cells were the source of the cDNA or gDNA that made up the material.

The CDR3 length is 19 residues. CDR1 LGHNA and CDR2 YSLEER come from the germline V gene. The junction had 13 bases not matched to a gene; V was cut back by 4 bases and J by 1 base. Per the original data handling: Researchers report that nucleated cell counts were estimated from reference gene primer amplification. Produced via immunoSEQ multiplex PCR; TCRdb's table is partial and in-frame only. The DNA was the basis for D and trimming; V, J and clone size are from that table. Of tens of thousands of clones in the sample, approximately 90% were seen once. The sequence derives from a woman aged 80 or over with acute or convalescent COVID-19. The sample was peripheral blood. This chain uses TRBV4-3 with TRBJ2-3; 11 nucleotides line up with TRBD2. The CDR3 loop is CASSPGALAGGFGTDTQYF. CDR3 bases: TGCGCCAGCAGCCCCGGGGCGCTAGCGGGGGGTTTTGGCACAGATACGCAGTATTTT.